A single sample gave rise to the 28 T cell receptor beta chains below, sequenced in a study of blood T cell repertoires in COVID-19. The assay was immunoSEQ multiplex PCR, and TCRdb's table has in-frame clones only and misses some. The sample has 30,000 or so clones, 55% to 80% seen once. Material: peripheral blood. The receptors were sampled from a human donor in a cohort sampled during active COVID-19.

This chain connects TRBV19 to TRBJ1-4; D unresolved. This CDR3 is built from 12 residues. CDR1 is LNHDA and CDR2 is SQIVND in the germline V gene (reference sequence). The V end lost 2 bases, the J end lost 8 bases, and 6 bases lay between the germline ends. The chain's CDR3 is CASSITGEKLFF. CDR3 nucleotides: TGTGCCAGTAGTATAACGGGGGAAAAACTGTTTTTT. Supplemented by reference TRBV19 and TRBJ1-4, the full variable domain reads DGGITQSPKYLFRKEGQNVTLSCEQNLNHDAMYWYRQDPGQGLRLIYYSQIVNDFQKGDIAEGYSVSREKKESFPLTVTSAQKNPTAFYLCASSITGEKLFFGSGTQLSVL.

The gene calls are TRBV7-6 and TRBJ2-5; 8 positions agree with TRBD2. Looked up from germline, CDR1 is SGHVS and CDR2 is FNYEAQ. The CDR3 has 14 amino acids. J lost 2 bases, V lost 5 bases, and 4 bases had no gene match. The chain's CDR3 is CASSRTSFQETQYF. DNA of the CDR3: TGTGCCAGCAGCCGGACTAGCTTTCAAGAGACCCAGTACTTC. The whole variable domain, remainder taken from reference TRBV7-6 and TRBJ2-5, is GAGVSQSPRYKVTKRGQDVALRCDPISGHVSLYWYRQALGQGPEFLTYFNYEAQQDKSGLPNDRFSAERPEGSISTLTIQRTEQRDSAMYRCASSRTSFQETQYFGPGTRLLVL.

This clone was seen a few times. The chain recombines TRBV4-1 with TRBJ2-7; 7 positions agree with TRBD1. This CDR3 contains 14 residues. With 5 bases clipped from V and 4 bases from J, the junction kept 8 bases outside the gene matches. Germline lookup yields CDR1 MGHRA and CDR2 YSYEKL. The CDR3: CASSTQGNRYEQYF. The CDR3 nucleotides are TGCGCCAGCAGCACACAGGGGAACCGTTACGAGCAGTACTTC.

The chain is built from TRBV14 and TRBJ2-5, with D possibly being TRBD1 (5 bases). Germline V gene sequence: CDR1 SGHDN, CDR2 FVKESK. Trimming took 0 bases from V and 4 from J, leaving 12 bases between them. This CDR3 spans 15 amino acids. The CDR3 sequence is CASSQEGVVRETQYF. DNA for the CDR3: TGTGCCAGCAGCCAAGAAGGGGTGGTGAGAGAGACCCAGTACTTC.

The J gene is TRBJ2-5, the V gene TRBV2; D is ambiguous. Germline V CDR1 and CDR2: SNHLY, FYNNEI. Trimming removed 1 base from V and 5 bases from J, with 11 bases in between. The CDR3 contains 14 residues. CDR3 in DNA: TGTGCCAGCAGTGAAGAGGCAGGTGGTGAGACCCAGTACTTC. Its protein is CASSEEAGGETQYF.

The V gene is TRBV7-9, the J gene TRBJ2-5, with a tentative D call TRBD2 (5 bases). This CDR3 has 14 amino acids. Looked up from germline, CDR1 is SEHNR and CDR2 is FQNEAQ (reference sequence). V was pared by 7 bases and J by 5 bases, with 17 bases between. CDR3 region: CASNGGIPGETQYF. As DNA, the CDR3 is TGTGCCAGCAACGGAGGAATTCCGGGGGAGACCCAGTACTTC.

The genes are TRBV7-3 and TRBJ2-3, with a possible D match to TRBD2 (7 bases). The CDR3 totals 13 residues. Looked up from germline, CDR1 is SGHTA and CDR2 is FQGTGA. Trimming left V 2 bases short and J 6 bases short, with 9 bases between. Here the CDR3 reads CASSLGRGDTQYF. The CDR3, as DNA: TGTGCCAGCAGCTTAGGGAGGGGGGATACGCAGTATTTT.

V gene TRBV11-3 combines with J gene TRBJ2-5, with 13 bases aligning to TRBD2. With 4 bases clipped from V and 3 bases from J, the junction kept 5 bases outside the gene matches. The germline CDR1 and CDR2 sequences are SGHNT and YENEEA. The CDR3 has 16 residues. In DNA form, the CDR3 reads TGTGCCAGCAGCTCCCCACTAGCGGGGGGGGAAGAGACCCAGTACTTC. Residues: CASSSPLAGGEETQYF.

CDR3 nucleotide sequence: TGTGCCAGTAGTATAACAGGGGGGAATTCACCCCTCCACTTT. This encodes CASSITGGNSPLHF. The chain couples TRBV19 to TRBJ1-6, with 8 bases that match TRBD1. The germline V gene has CDR1 LNHDA and CDR2 SQIVND (reference sequence). V trimming: 2 bases; J trimming: 7 bases; junction bases outside the gene matches: 1. CDR3 length equals 14 residues.

The genes are TRBV7-8 and TRBJ2-7; TRBD2 is a possible D gene (5 bases). Trimming cost V 3 bases and J 0 bases, with 12 bases left between them. Germline V lookup: CDR1 SGHVS, CDR2 FQNEAQ. This CDR3 has 15 amino acids. The CDR3 coding sequence is TGTGCCAGCAGCTTCATGGACTGGCTCTCCTACGAGCAGTACTTC. It translates to CASSFMDWLSYEQYF.

This clone was seen a single time. The chain employs TRBV5-6 and TRBJ2-7; D not resolved. Germline values: CDR1 SGHDT, CDR2 YYEEEE. Deletions cut 2 bases from V and 1 base from J, with 10 bases between. This CDR3 has 14 residues. The DNA for the CDR3 is TGTGCCAGCAGCTTCGTGGCAACATCCTACGAGCAGTACTTC. Translating gives CASSFVATSYEQYF.

V is TRBV4-1 and J is TRBJ2-1, with D possibly matching TRBD1 (6 bases). With 1 base removed from V and 2 bases from J, the gap between germline ends came to 9 bases. CDR3 length equals 15 residues. The germline V gene encodes CDR1 MGHRA and CDR2 YSYEKL. The CDR3 spells CASSQAPGAYNEQFF. CDR3 coding DNA: TGCGCCAGCAGCCAAGCTCCAGGGGCCTACAATGAGCAGTTCTTC.

This clone appeared a single time. V gene TRBV30 combines with J gene TRBJ1-5; 8 nucleotides line up with TRBD1. The CDR3 runs to 14 residues. CDR1 and CDR2 from the germline V gene are GTSNPN and SVGIG (reference sequence). The ends lost 3 bases at V and 10 bases at J; junction bases unmatched: 11. CDR3 DNA: TGTGCCTGGAGCCTCGGACAGGGTAGAATTCCCCAGCATTTT. This codes for CAWSLGQGRIPQHF.

A few counts support this clone. The chain employs TRBV9 and TRBJ2-1; perhaps TRBD1 as D (5 bases). This CDR3 comprises 16 residues. Germline CDR1 reads SGDLS; CDR2 reads YYNGEE. The V end was cut by 1 base, the J end by 1 base, with 12 bases between. For the CDR3, the DNA is TGTGCCAGCAGCGTATTGCAGGGTAGTTCCTACAATGAGCAGTTCTTC. It specifies CASSVLQGSSYNEQFF.

This sequence joins TRBV5-6 and TRBJ1-1; D uncertain. The CDR3 totals 13 residues. The V gene lost 0 bases and the J gene lost 4 bases, with 7 bases spanning the gap. CDR1 and CDR2 from the germline V gene are SGHDT and YYEEEE. The CDR3 coding sequence is TGTGCCAGCAGCTTGGTGAGTGTCACTGAAGCTTTCTTT. It codes for CASSLVSVTEAFF.

The V call is TRBV7-8, the J call TRBJ2-2; D might be TRBD1 (6 bases). This CDR3 region has 12 residues. Trimming took 7 bases from V and 6 from J, leaving 9 bases between them. Germline V gene lookup returns CDR1 SGHVS and CDR2 FQNEAQ. The CDR3 sequence is CASTTGPGELFF. CDR3 DNA sequence: TGTGCCAGCACCACAGGGCCCGGGGAGCTGTTTTTT.

This chain uses TRBV6-5 with TRBJ1-3; possible D gene TRBD1, 5 bases. V shed 7 bases and J shed 0 bases, with 10 bases lying between them. Looked up from germline, CDR1 is MNHEY and CDR2 is SVGAGI. CDR3 size: 14 residues. The CDR3 bases are TGTGCCAGCACGGGGGGGAACTCTGGAAACACCATATATTTT. It translates to CASTGGNSGNTIYF.

This sequence joins TRBV2 and TRBJ2-5, with a weak D call TRBD2 (7 bases). The length of the CDR3 is 18 residues. V was clipped by 2 bases and J by 5 bases, with 24 bases between them. Germline values: CDR1 SNHLY, CDR2 FYNNEI. The CDR3 sequence: CASSEFPPLGGGRETQYF. The CDR3 bases are TGTGCCAGCAGTGAATTTCCCCCTTTAGGGGGGGGGCGGGAGACCCAGTACTTC.

The chain combines TRBV28 with TRBJ2-7, with 8 positions matching TRBD1. The CDR3 spans 15 residues. The junction had 8 bases not matched to a gene; V was cut back by 5 bases and J by 2 bases. CDR1 and CDR2 from the germline V gene are MDHEN and SYDVKM. CDR3: CASSAPGQETYEQYF. Here the CDR3 DNA reads TGTGCCAGCAGTGCCCCGGGACAGGAGACCTACGAGCAGTACTTC.

The V call is TRBV7-9, the J call TRBJ1-4; D possibly corresponds to TRBD1 (5 bases). Looked up from germline, CDR1 is SEHNR and CDR2 is FQNEAQ (reference sequence). V was pared by 3 bases and J by 8 bases, with 16 bases between. The CDR3 is 15 residues long. CDR3 residues: CASSFYQGAGEKLFF. CDR3 sequence (DNA): TGTGCCAGCAGCTTTTATCAGGGTGCAGGGGAAAAACTGTTTTTT. Together with reference TRBV7-9 and TRBJ1-4, the CDR3 gives the full variable domain: DTGVSQNPRHKITKRGQNVTFRCDPISEHNRLYWYRQTLGQGPEFLTYFQNEAQLEKSRLLSDRFSAERPKGSFSTLEIQRTEQGDSAMYLCASSFYQGAGEKLFFGSGTQLSVL.

The chain couples TRBV10-3 to TRBJ2-2; D possibly corresponds to TRBD1 (6 bases). Per the germline V gene, CDR1 is ENHRY and CDR2 is SYGVKD. The ends were cut back, 1 base at V and 7 bases at J, with 13 bases in the middle. This CDR3 region has 15 residues. The CDR3 DNA follows: TGTGCCATCAGTGAGTTTCCCCCGGACAGCGGGGAGCTGTTTTTT. It is translated as CAISEFPPDSGELFF.

The gene calls are TRBV10-3 and TRBJ2-7, with TRBD1 matching over 7 bases. Germline V gene lookup returns CDR1 ENHRY and CDR2 SYGVKD. The CDR3 is 15 amino acids. V trimming: 6 bases; J trimming: 0 bases; junction bases outside the gene matches: 8. The CDR3 spells CAIRPGQSSSYEQYF. The CDR3 region has the DNA TGTGCCATCAGACCGGGACAGTCGAGCTCCTACGAGCAGTACTTC.

This clone was detected only once. This chain connects TRBV2 to TRBJ2-3; 10 bases are shared with TRBD1. This CDR3 is 16 amino acids long. Trimming at V came to 4 bases and at J to 2 bases, leaving 6 bases not matched to a gene. The germline V gene has CDR1 SNHLY and CDR2 FYNNEI. The CDR3 nucleotides read TGTGCCAGCAGTGGGGGACAGGGGCTATCCACAGATACGCAGTATTTT. This sequence encodes CASSGGQGLSTDTQYF.

This chain links TRBV7-2 with TRBJ2-6; D unclear. The CDR3 totals 15 residues. Germline values: CDR1 SGHTA, CDR2 FQGNSA. Trimming removed 0 bases at V and 0 bases at J, with 3 bases between. This chain's CDR3 is CASSLAASGANVLTF. Here the CDR3 DNA reads TGTGCCAGCAGCTTAGCAGCCTCTGGGGCCAACGTCCTGACTTTC.

V gene TRBV27 combines with J gene TRBJ2-1; 7 bases are a match to TRBD2. The V gene end was trimmed by 6 bases and the J gene end by 10 bases; junction bases not matched to a gene: 12. Germline V gives CDR1 MNHEY, CDR2 SMNVEV (reference sequence). The CDR3 length is 14 residues. CDR3 sequence reads: CASRPGTTLREQFF. Here the CDR3 DNA reads TGTGCCAGCAGGCCGGGGACTACCCTTCGAGAGCAGTTCTTC.

The chain has TRBV7-6 and TRBJ1-3, with 7 bases that match TRBD1. Trimming at V came to 0 bases and at J to 4 bases, leaving 15 bases not matched to a gene. There are 19 residues in the CDR3. Germline V gives CDR1 SGHVS, CDR2 FNYEAQ. Here the CDR3 DNA reads TGTGCCAGCAGCTTAGCGCAAGGGGGCCTGGGGGCCCTCGGAAACACCATATATTTT. The encoded protein is CASSLAQGGLGALGNTIYF. Combining the CDR3 with reference TRBV7-6 and TRBJ1-3 gives the whole variable domain GAGVSQSPRYKVTKRGQDVALRCDPISGHVSLYWYRQALGQGPEFLTYFNYEAQQDKSGLPNDRFSAERPEGSISTLTIQRTEQRDSAMYRCASSLAQGGLGALGNTIYFGEGSWLTVV.

This clone has only one observation. V usage is TRBV25-1 and J usage is TRBJ2-1; D is perhaps TRBD2 (5 bases). The V end was cut by 4 bases, the J end by 10 bases, with 11 bases between. The CDR3 runs 12 residues. Germline V gives CDR1 MGHDK, CDR2 SYGVNS. CDR3 region: CASSGPGREQFF. The CDR3 DNA reads TGTGCCAGCAGTGGGCCGGGAAGAGAGCAGTTCTTC.

The V call is TRBV25-1, the J call TRBJ1-5; D is ambiguous. The CDR3 consists of 13 residues. Deletions cut 3 bases from V and 3 bases from J, with 6 bases between. Germline V lookup: CDR1 MGHDK, CDR2 SYGVNS. The CDR3 sequence is CASSDRHNQPQHF. The DNA for the CDR3 is TGTGCCAGCAGTGACAGGCACAATCAGCCCCAGCATTTT.